This TCR beta chain appears in the sequencing data of a study of T cell changes during pregnancy in multiple sclerosis. Profiling relied on immunoSEQ multiplex PCR, and the TCRdb table lists in-frame clones only, not all of them. The sample has around 110,000 clones, about 90% seen once. The CDR3 runs 17 residues. With 1 base removed from V and 2 bases from J, the gap between germline ends came to 17 bases. Per the germline V gene, CDR1 is SGHRS and CDR2 is YFSETQ. The TCR originated in a female donor with multiple sclerosis, enrolled in a pregnancy study. The source material was peripheral blood, sampled before pregnancy. This rearrangement joins TRBV5-1 to TRBJ2-3; D unclear. CDR3 DNA sequence: TGCGCCAGCAGCTTGATTTCTCGTGGCAGGTTCACAGATACGCAGTATTTT. Translation: CASSLISRGRFTDTQYF. Combining the CDR3 with reference TRBV5-1 and TRBJ2-3 gives the whole variable domain KAGVTQTPRYLIKTRGQQVTLSCSPISGHRSVSWYQQTPGQGLQFLFEYFSETQRNKGNFPGRFSGRQFSNSRSEMNVSTLELGDSALYLCASSLISRGRFTDTQYFGPGTRLTVL.